The 18 T cell receptor beta chains in this list originate from one sample, sequenced in a study of blood T cell repertoires in COVID-19. The repertoire was sequenced with immunoSEQ multiplex PCR; TCRdb's copy has only in-frame clones and lacks some. The data show 70,000 to 95,000 clones, with 85% to 90% seen just once and approximately 15% held by the top ten. Sequenced material: peripheral blood. The receptor source for this set is a man aged 65-85 years with active or convalescent COVID-19.

The chain recombines TRBV7-9 with TRBJ1-1; 7 bases map to TRBD1. CDR1 is SEHNR and CDR2 is FQNEAQ in the germline V gene (reference sequence). This CDR3 is built from 14 residues. The J segment lost 1 base and the V segment lost 5 bases, leaving 4 bases of the junction unmatched. The CDR3 DNA reads TGTGCCAGCAGCCTTGGGGACAGGAACACTGAAGCTTTCTTT. This encodes CASSLGDRNTEAFF. Complete variable domain (other parts from reference TRBV7-9 and TRBJ1-1): DTGVSQNPRHKITKRGQNVTFRCDPISEHNRLYWYRQTLGQGPEFLTYFQNEAQLEKSRLLSDRFSAERPKGSFSTLEIQRTEQGDSAMYLCASSLGDRNTEAFFGQGTRLTVV.

V is TRBV4-3 and J is TRBJ2-2; 7 bases line up with TRBD1. Unmatched junction bases numbered 4, after V lost 2 bases and J lost 1 base. The germline gives CDR1 LGHNA, CDR2 YSLEER. This CDR3 has 16 amino acids. The CDR3 DNA sequence: TGCGCCAGCAGCCAACAGACAGGGAGGAACACCGGGGAGCTGTTTTTT. This codes for CASSQQTGRNTGELFF.

The chain has TRBV5-1 and TRBJ1-6; D unclear. The ends were cut back, 2 bases at V and 6 bases at J, with 9 bases in the middle. This CDR3 is built from 14 residues. The germline gives CDR1 SGHRS, CDR2 YFSETQ. The CDR3 coding sequence is TGCGCCAGCAGCTTACAGACGGCTAATTCACCCCTCCACTTT. It specifies CASSLQTANSPLHF.

In DNA form, the CDR3 reads TGTGCCAGTAGTTCCCAGGGGGCTAGCGGGATGTTGACCTACGAGCAGTACTTC. Its protein product is CASSSQGASGMLTYEQYF. V usage is TRBV19 and J usage is TRBJ2-7; D is perhaps TRBD2 (9 bases). V was clipped by 5 bases and J by 2 bases, with 25 bases between them. This CDR3 comprises 18 residues. CDR1 is LNHDA and CDR2 is SQIVND in the germline V gene (reference sequence).

The genes are TRBV5-1 and TRBJ2-1; D might be TRBD1 (6 bases). V lost 3 bases, J lost 0 bases, and 16 bases lay in between. This CDR3 is built from 17 residues. Germline CDR1 is SGHRS and CDR2 is YFSETQ. The DNA for the CDR3 is TGCGCCAGCAGCTACCAGGGGCCCCTCAGCTCCTACAATGAGCAGTTCTTC. Protein sequence: CASSYQGPLSSYNEQFF. Supplemented by reference TRBV5-1 and TRBJ2-1, the full variable domain reads KAGVTQTPRYLIKTRGQQVTLSCSPISGHRSVSWYQQTPGQGLQFLFEYFSETQRNKGNFPGRFSGRQFSNSRSEMNVSTLELGDSALYLCASSYQGPLSSYNEQFFGPGTRLTVL.

This chain joins TRBV19 and TRBJ1-6, with TRBD1 matching over 8 bases. Losses at the gene ends were 2 bases for V and 0 bases for J; bases not matched to a gene: 6. Germline V CDR1 and CDR2: LNHDA, SQIVND (reference sequence). CDR3 size: 18 residues. CDR3 in amino acids: CASSIRGQAGSYNSPLHF. DNA of the CDR3: TGTGCCAGTAGTATAAGGGGACAGGCTGGCTCCTATAATTCACCCCTCCACTTT.

The rearrangement uses TRBV10-3 and TRBJ1-1; TRBD1 matches 12 bases. The length of the CDR3 is 15 residues. V shed 6 bases and J 3 bases; nucleotides not matched to a gene: 5. The germline gives CDR1 ENHRY, CDR2 SYGVKD. In nucleotides, the CDR3 is TGTGCCATCAGGGGACAGGGGGCATCGGACACTGAAGCTTTCTTT. This codes for CAIRGQGASDTEAFF.

The chain combines TRBV28 with TRBJ1-2; weak D call: TRBD1 (6 bases). The CDR3 consists of 13 residues. The germline V and J ends were trimmed by 7 bases and 4 bases, with 13 bases remaining between them. Per the germline V gene, CDR1 is MDHEN and CDR2 is SYDVKM. The CDR3 region has the DNA TGTGCCAGCACCCTTACACAGGGCTATGGCTACACCTTC. Protein: CASTLTQGYGYTF.

V is TRBV19 and J is TRBJ1-5, with TRBD1 matching 10 bases. J gave up 4 bases and V 1 base, and 4 bases lay outside the gene matches. Germline V gene data show CDR1 as LNHDA and CDR2 as SQIVND (reference sequence). The length of the CDR3 is 16 residues. The CDR3 loop reads CASSIAWDRGNQPQHF. The CDR3 coding sequence is TGTGCCAGTAGTATAGCCTGGGACAGGGGAAATCAGCCCCAGCATTTT. The variable domain in full, with the rest retrieved from reference TRBV19 and TRBJ1-5, is DGGITQSPKYLFRKEGQNVTLSCEQNLNHDAMYWYRQDPGQGLRLIYYSQIVNDFQKGDIAEGYSVSREKKESFPLTVTSAQKNPTAFYLCASSIAWDRGNQPQHFGDGTRLSIL.

The chain joins TRBV5-1 to TRBJ2-7; TRBD2 matches 11 bases. The J segment lost 7 bases and the V segment lost 3 bases, leaving 9 bases of the junction unmatched. From germline, CDR1 is SGHRS and CDR2 YFSETQ. The CDR3 runs 15 residues. The CDR3 region is CASSSGGTSGPEQYF. CDR3 DNA: TGCGCCAGCAGCTCGGGGGGGACTAGCGGACCAGAGCAGTACTTC. Filled out from reference TRBV5-1 and TRBJ2-7, the complete variable domain reads KAGVTQTPRYLIKTRGQQVTLSCSPISGHRSVSWYQQTPGQGLQFLFEYFSETQRNKGNFPGRFSGRQFSNSRSEMNVSTLELGDSALYLCASSSGGTSGPEQYFGPGTRLTVT.

V and J are TRBV5-5 and TRBJ1-6, with 9 positions matching TRBD1. V dropped 3 bases and J dropped 6; count of bases not matched to a gene: 1. This CDR3 spans 14 amino acids. CDR1 and CDR2 from the germline V gene are SGHKS and YYEKEE (reference sequence). The DNA of the CDR3 is TGTGCCAGCAGCTCGACAGGGGGTAATTCACCCCTCCACTTT. As protein: CASSSTGGNSPLHF.

This chain's CDR3 is CATREQPQETQYF. In nucleotides, the CDR3 is TGCGCCACCCGGGAGCAGCCCCAAGAGACCCAGTACTTC. This sequence joins TRBV5-1 and TRBJ2-5, with a tentative D call TRBD2 (6 bases). Trimming stripped 9 bases from V and 1 base from J, with 13 bases between. The CDR3 consists of 13 residues. CDR1 and CDR2 (germline): SGHRS, YFSETQ.

The CDR3 DNA reads as TGTGCCAGCAGCTCCAAGGACAGTTACACTGAAGCTTTCTTT. Amino acids: CASSSKDSYTEAFF. The rearrangement joins TRBV7-9 to TRBJ1-1, with D tentatively TRBD1 (6 bases). The V end lost 4 bases, the J end lost 3 bases, and 12 bases lay between the germline ends. The CDR3 extends over 14 amino acids. The germline V gene encodes CDR1 SEHNR and CDR2 FQNEAQ (reference sequence).

J is TRBJ2-1 and V is TRBV5-1, with 9 bases lining up with TRBD2. The trim removed 4 bases at V and 1 base at J, leaving 3 bases unmatched. The CDR3 consists of 15 residues. The germline V gene encodes CDR1 SGHRS and CDR2 YFSETQ. DNA for the CDR3: TGCGCCAGCAGCCTGACTAGCGGATCCTACAATGAGCAGTTCTTC. It codes for CASSLTSGSYNEQFF.

The chain combines TRBV24-1 with TRBJ1-4, with no clear D. V lost 5 bases and J lost 3, with 6 bases in between. This CDR3 spans 13 amino acids. Germline V gives CDR1 KGHDR, CDR2 SFDVKD. The CDR3 region is CATSGGPNEKLFF. CDR3 bases: TGTGCCACCAGTGGCGGGCCTAATGAAAAACTGTTTTTT.

CDR3 nucleotide sequence: TGTGCCAGTTCCGGGACATCATATAGCAATCAGCCCCAGCATTTT. Amino acid sequence: CASSGTSYSNQPQHF. The V and J genes are TRBV19 and TRBJ1-5; D is possibly TRBD1 (6 bases). The CDR3 sequence is 15 residues long. Germline assignment: CDR1 LNHDA and CDR2 SQIVND (reference sequence). Deletions cut 8 bases from V and 0 bases from J, with 14 bases between. The whole variable domain, filled in from reference TRBV19 and TRBJ1-5, reads DGGITQSPKYLFRKEGQNVTLSCEQNLNHDAMYWYRQDPGQGLRLIYYSQIVNDFQKGDIAEGYSVSREKKESFPLTVTSAQKNPTAFYLCASSGTSYSNQPQHFGDGTRLSIL.

About this clone itself: Other DNA sequences in this specimen translate into the identical CDR3. The chain uses TRBV2 and TRBJ2-7; weak D call: TRBD1 (6 bases). Germline V gene sequence: CDR1 SNHLY, CDR2 FYNNEI. The V and J ends lost 4 bases and 2 bases respectively, with 9 bases between them. The CDR3 contains 13 residues. The CDR3: CASSGQVPYEQYF. CDR3 sequence (DNA): TGTGCCAGCAGTGGACAGGTACCCTACGAGCAGTACTTC.

The chain has TRBV4-2 and TRBJ2-2; tentatively, D is TRBD2 (5 bases). The CDR3 sequence is 15 residues long. V lost 1 base to trimming and J lost 2 bases, with 8 bases between them. The V gene's germline CDR1 is LGHNA and CDR2 YNFKEQ. CDR3 sequence: CASSQVTGNTGELFF. As DNA, the CDR3 is TGTGCCAGCAGCCAAGTCACGGGAAACACCGGGGAGCTGTTTTTT.